The present entry profiles one T cell receptor beta chain with its context. This specimen belongs to a study of Graves' ophthalmopathy and Graves' hyperthyroidism. For repertoire sequencing, the TCR beta CDR3 regions were amplified from RNA transcripts. An initial RT-PCR round employing HTBI primers preceded a second-round multiplex PCR. TCRdb re-derived calls from the multiplex PCR reads in MiXCR, one entry per CDR3 protein. The data contain around 1.1 million distinct CDR3 sequences, about two fifths of them singletons. CDR1 LNHNV and CDR2 YYDKDF come from the germline V gene (reference sequence). The CDR3 runs to 16 residues. V dropped 0 bases and J dropped 5 bases, with 16 bases sitting between them.

The gene calls are TRBV15 and TRBJ1-2; D is possibly TRBD1 (6 bases). The receptor was derived from an adult man with Graves' hyperthyroidism. The specimen sequenced was peripheral blood or thyroid tissue (not recorded which). For the CDR3, the DNA is TGTGCCACCAGCAGAGATGAGGGACATCCCCCTTATGGCTACACCTTC. It is translated as CATSRDEGHPPYGYTF.